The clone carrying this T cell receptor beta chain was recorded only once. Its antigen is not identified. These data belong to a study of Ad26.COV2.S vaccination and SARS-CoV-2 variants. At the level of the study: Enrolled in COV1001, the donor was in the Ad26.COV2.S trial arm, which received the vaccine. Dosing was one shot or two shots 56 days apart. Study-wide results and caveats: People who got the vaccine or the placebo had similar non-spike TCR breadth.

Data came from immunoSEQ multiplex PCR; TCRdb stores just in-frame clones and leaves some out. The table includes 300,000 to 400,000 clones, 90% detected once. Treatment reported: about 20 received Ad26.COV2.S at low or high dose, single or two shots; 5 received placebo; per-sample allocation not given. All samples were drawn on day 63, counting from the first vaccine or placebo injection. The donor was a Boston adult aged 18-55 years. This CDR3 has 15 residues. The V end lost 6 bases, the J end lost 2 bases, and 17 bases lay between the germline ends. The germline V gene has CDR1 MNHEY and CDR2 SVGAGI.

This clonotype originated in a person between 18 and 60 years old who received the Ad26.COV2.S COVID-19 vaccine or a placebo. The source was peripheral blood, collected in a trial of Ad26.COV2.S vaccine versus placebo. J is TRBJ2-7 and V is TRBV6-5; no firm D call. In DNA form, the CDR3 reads TGTGCCAGCAGAACTTTATCCGACACCACCTACGAGCAGTACGTC. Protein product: CASRTLSDTTYEQYV.